What follows is one TCR beta chain and its context. In the authors' workflow: Estimates of nucleated cell counts were drawn from the amplification of reference gene primers. TCRdb keeps only in-frame clones here, not all; method: immunoSEQ multiplex PCR. Clone size and the V and J calls come from that table; the DNA yielded D and trimming. Among approximately 92,000 clones listed, about 80% were seen once. The CDR3 runs 15 residues. V lost 5 bases to trimming and J lost 4 bases, with 17 bases between them. Germline V lookup: CDR1 LNHDA, CDR2 SQIVND (reference sequence). The data stem from a study of blood T cell repertoires in COVID-19. Across the study: The United States, Italy and Spain provided the acute and convalescent COVID-19 samples. Sample material is recorded as cDNA or gDNA derived from T cells, B-cell-depleted T cells, or PBMCs.

Source material: peripheral blood. This receptor was obtained from a man aged 80 or over with acute or convalescent COVID-19. The rearrangement joins TRBV19 to TRBJ1-1; D is unresolved. The CDR3 sequence is CASSPRGGMGTEAFF. The DNA of the CDR3 is TGTGCCAGTAGTCCGCGTGGAGGGATGGGCACTGAAGCTTTCTTT.